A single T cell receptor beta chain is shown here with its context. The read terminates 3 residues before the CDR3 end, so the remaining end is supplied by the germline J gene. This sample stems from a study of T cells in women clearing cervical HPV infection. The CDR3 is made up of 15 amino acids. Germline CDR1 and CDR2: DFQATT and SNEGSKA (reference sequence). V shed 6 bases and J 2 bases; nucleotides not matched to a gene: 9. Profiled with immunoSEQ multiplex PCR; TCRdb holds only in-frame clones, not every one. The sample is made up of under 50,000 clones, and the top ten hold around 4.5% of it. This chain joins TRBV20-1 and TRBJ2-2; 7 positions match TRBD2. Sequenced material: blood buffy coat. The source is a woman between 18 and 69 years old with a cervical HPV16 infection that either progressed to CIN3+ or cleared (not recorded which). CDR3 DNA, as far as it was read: TGCAGTGCCCCGGGTAGCGGGCCCAACACCGGGGAG. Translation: CSAPGSGPNTGE. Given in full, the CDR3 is CSAPGSGPNTGELFF.